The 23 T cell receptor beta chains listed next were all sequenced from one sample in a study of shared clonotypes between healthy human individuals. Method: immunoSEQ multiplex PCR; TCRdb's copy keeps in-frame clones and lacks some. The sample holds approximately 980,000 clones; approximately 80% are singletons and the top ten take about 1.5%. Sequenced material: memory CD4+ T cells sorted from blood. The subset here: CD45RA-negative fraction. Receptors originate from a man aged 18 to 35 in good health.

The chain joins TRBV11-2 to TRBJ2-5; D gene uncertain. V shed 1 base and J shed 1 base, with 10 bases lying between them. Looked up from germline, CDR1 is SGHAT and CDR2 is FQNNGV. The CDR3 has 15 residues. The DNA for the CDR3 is TGTGCCAGCAGCTTAGGCCCGACCTCCCAAGAGACCCAGTACTTC. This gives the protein CASSLGPTSQETQYF.

The CDR3 is CASSPGLDQPQHF. CDR3 sequence (DNA): TGTGCCAGCAGCCCCGGACTCGATCAGCCCCAGCATTTT. J is TRBJ1-5 and V is TRBV6-5; no reliable D call. CDR3 length equals 13 residues. Trimming took off 6 bases at V and 5 bases at J, with 11 bases between the two ends. Germline lookup yields CDR1 MNHEY and CDR2 SVGAGI.

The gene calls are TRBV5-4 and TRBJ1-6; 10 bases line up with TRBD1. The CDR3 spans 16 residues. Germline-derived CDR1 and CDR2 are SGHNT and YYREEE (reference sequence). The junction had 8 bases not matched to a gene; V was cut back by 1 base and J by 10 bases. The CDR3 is CASSLIGQGVVSPLHF. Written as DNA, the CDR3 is TGTGCCAGCAGCTTGATTGGACAGGGGGTTGTGTCACCCCTCCACTTT. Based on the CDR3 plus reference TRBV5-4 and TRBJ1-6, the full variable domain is ETGVTQSPTHLIKTRGQQVTLRCSSQSGHNTVSWYQQALGQGPQFIFQYYREEENGRGNFPPRFSGLQFPNYSSELNVNALELDDSALYLCASSLIGQGVVSPLHFGNGTRLTVT.

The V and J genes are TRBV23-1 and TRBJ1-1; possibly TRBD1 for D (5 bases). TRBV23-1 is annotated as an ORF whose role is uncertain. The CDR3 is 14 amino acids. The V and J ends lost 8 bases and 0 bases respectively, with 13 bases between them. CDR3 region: CASPTDRMNTEAFF. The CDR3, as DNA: TGCGCCAGCCCGACAGACCGAATGAACACTGAAGCTTTCTTT.

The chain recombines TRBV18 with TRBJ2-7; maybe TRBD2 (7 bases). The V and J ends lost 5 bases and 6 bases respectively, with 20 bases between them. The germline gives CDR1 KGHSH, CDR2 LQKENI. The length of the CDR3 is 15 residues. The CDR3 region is CASSTNGGRGLEQYF. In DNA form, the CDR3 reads TGTGCCAGCTCAACCAACGGTGGGCGGGGGCTCGAGCAGTACTTC.

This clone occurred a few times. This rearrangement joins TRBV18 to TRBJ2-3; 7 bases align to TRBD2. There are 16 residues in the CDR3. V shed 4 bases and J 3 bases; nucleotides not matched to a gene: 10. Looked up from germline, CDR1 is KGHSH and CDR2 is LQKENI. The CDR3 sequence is CASSRRRERRTDTQYF. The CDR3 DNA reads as TGTGCCAGCTCACGACGGCGGGAGAGAAGGACAGATACGCAGTATTTT.

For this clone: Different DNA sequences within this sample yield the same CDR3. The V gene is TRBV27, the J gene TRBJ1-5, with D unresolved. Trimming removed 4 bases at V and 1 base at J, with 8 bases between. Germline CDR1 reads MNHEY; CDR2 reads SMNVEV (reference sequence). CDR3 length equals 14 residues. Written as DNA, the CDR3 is TGTGCCAGCAGTTCCGACCGGAGCAATCAGCCCCAGCATTTT. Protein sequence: CASSSDRSNQPQHF.

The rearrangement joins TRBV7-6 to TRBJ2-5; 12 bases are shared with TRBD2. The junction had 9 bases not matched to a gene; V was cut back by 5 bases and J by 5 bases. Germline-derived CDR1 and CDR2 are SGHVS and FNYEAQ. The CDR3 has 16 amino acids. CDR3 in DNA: TGTGCCAGCAGCACCTTACTAGCGGGGGGACGGGAGACCCAGTACTTC. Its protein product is CASSTLLAGGRETQYF.

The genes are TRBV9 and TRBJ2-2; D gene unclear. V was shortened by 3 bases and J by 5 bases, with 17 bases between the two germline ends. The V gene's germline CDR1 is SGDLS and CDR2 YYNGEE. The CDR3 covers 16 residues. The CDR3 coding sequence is TGTGCCAGCAGCGCCCAACCGACGGTGGTTACCGGGGAGCTGTTTTTT. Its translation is CASSAQPTVVTGELFF.

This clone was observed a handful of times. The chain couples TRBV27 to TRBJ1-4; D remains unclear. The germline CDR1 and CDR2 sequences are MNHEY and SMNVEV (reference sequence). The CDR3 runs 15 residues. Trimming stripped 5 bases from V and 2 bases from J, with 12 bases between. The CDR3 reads CASSRARPTNEKLFF. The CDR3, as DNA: TGTGCCAGCAGTCGGGCCCGGCCCACTAATGAAAAACTGTTTTTT. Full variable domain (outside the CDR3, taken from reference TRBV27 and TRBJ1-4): EAQVTQNPRYLITVTGKKLTVTCSQNMNHEYMSWYRQDPGLGLRQIYYSMNVEVTDKGDVPEGYKVSRKEKRNFPLILESPSPNQTSLYFCASSRARPTNEKLFFGSGTQLSVL.

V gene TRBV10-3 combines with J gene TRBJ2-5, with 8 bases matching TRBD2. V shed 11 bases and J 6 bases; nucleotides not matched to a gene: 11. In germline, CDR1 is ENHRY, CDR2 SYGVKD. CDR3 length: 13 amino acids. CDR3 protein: CAANSGETKTQYF. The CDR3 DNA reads TGTGCCGCCAATAGCGGGGAGACCAAGACCCAGTACTTC.

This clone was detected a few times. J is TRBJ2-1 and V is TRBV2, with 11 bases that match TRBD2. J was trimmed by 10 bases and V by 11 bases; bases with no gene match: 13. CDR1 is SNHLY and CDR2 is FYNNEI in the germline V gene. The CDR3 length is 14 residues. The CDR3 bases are TGTGCCGGAAGACCGGGACTAGCGGTGGGAGAGCAGTTCTTC. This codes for CAGRPGLAVGEQFF.

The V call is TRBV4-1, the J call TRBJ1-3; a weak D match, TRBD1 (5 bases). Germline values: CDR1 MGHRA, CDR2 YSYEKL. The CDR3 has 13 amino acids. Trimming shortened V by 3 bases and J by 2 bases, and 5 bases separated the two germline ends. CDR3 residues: CASSQGAGNTIYF. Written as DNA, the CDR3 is TGCGCCAGCAGCCAGGGGGCTGGAAACACCATATATTTT.

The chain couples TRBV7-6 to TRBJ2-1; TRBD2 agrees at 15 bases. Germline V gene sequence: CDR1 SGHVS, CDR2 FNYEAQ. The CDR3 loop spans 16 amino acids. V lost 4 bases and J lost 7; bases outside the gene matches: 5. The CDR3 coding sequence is TGTGCCAGCAGCTGGACTAGCGGGGGGGCCGGGAATGAGCAGTTCTTC. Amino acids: CASSWTSGGAGNEQFF.

CDR3 sequence: CASSLWWDNQPQHF. The CDR3 bases are TGTGCCAGCAGTTTATGGTGGGATAATCAGCCCCAGCATTTT. The rearrangement joins TRBV27 to TRBJ1-5; D ambiguous. Trimming took off 1 base at V and 4 bases at J, with 8 bases between the two ends. The germline gives CDR1 MNHEY, CDR2 SMNVEV (reference sequence). The CDR3 is 14 residues long.

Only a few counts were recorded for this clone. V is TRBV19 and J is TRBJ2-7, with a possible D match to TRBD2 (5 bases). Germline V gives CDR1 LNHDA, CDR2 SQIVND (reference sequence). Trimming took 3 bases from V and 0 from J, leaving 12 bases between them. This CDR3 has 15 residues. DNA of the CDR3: TGTGCCAGTAGTATCGAAGCGGCCGGCTCCTACGAGCAGTACTTC. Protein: CASSIEAAGSYEQYF. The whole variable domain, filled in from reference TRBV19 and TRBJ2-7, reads DGGITQSPKYLFRKEGQNVTLSCEQNLNHDAMYWYRQDPGQGLRLIYYSQIVNDFQKGDIAEGYSVSREKKESFPLTVTSAQKNPTAFYLCASSIEAAGSYEQYFGPGTRLTVT.

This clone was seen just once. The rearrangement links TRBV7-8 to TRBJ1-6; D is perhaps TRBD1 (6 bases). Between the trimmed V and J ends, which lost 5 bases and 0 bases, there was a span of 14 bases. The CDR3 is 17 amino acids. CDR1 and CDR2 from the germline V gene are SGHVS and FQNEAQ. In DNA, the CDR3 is TGTGCCAGCAGCACCTGGGGGGCGAGCTCCTATAATTCACCCCTCCACTTT. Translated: CASSTWGASSYNSPLHF. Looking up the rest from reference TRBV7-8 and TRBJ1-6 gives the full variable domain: GAGVSQSPRYKVAKRGQDVALRCDPISGHVSLFWYQQALGQGPEFLTYFQNEAQLDKSGLPSDRFFAERPEGSVSTLKIQRTQQEDSAVYLCASSTWGASSYNSPLHFGNGTRLTVT.

The CDR3 coding sequence is TGTGCCAGCAGCCGCGGACAGGGGGAAGTCGAAAAACTGTTTTTT. Translation gives CASSRGQGEVEKLFF. The V call is TRBV11-2, the J call TRBJ1-4, with TRBD1 matching 10 bases. With V trimmed by 5 bases and J by 8 bases, 8 bases remained unmatched. The germline V gene has CDR1 SGHAT and CDR2 FQNNGV. This CDR3 is built from 15 residues.

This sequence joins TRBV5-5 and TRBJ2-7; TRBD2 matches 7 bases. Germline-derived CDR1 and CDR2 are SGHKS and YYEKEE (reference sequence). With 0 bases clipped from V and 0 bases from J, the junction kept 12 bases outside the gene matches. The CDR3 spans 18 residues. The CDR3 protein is CASSLARDLGRGSYEQYF. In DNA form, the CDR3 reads TGTGCCAGCAGCTTGGCCAGGGATCTGGGGAGGGGCTCCTACGAGCAGTACTTC.

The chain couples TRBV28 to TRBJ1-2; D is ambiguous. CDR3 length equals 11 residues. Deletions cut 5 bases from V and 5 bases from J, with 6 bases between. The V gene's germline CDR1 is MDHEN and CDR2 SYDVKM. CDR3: CASSPEYGYTF. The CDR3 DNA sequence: TGTGCCAGCAGTCCCGAGTATGGCTACACCTTC.

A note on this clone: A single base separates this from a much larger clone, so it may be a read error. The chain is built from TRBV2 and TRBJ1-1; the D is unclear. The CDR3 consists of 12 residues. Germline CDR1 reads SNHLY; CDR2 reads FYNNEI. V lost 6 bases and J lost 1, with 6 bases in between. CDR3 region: CASSEWNTEAFF. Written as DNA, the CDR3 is TGTGCCAGCAGCGAATGGAACACTGAAGCTTTCTTT.

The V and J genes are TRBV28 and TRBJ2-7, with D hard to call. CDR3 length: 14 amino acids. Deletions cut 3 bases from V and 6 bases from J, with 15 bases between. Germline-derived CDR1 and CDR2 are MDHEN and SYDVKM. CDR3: CASSLRQVVGEQYF. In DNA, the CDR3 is TGTGCCAGCAGTTTGAGGCAGGTCGTGGGCGAGCAGTACTTC.

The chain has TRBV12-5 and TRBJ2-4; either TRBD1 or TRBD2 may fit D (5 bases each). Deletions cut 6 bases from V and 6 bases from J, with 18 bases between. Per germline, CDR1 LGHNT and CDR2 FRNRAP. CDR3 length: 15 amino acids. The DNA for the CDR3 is TGTGCTAGTGGGGAGATCCGGGACCCCGTAAACATTCAGTACTTC. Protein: CASGEIRDPVNIQYF. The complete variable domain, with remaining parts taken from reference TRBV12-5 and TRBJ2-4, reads DARVTQTPRHKVTEMGQEVTMRCQPILGHNTVFWYRQTMMQGLELLAYFRNRAPLDDSGMPKDRFSAEMPDATLATLKIQPSEPRDSAVYFCASGEIRDPVNIQYFGAGTRLSVL.